A selection of T cell receptor beta chains follows, all from one sample in a study of CD8+ T cells in alopecia areata. The assay was immunoSEQ multiplex PCR, and TCRdb's table has in-frame clones only and misses some. Counted here are 150,000 to 200,000 clones, roughly 66% occurring once; the ten biggest clones make up approximately 0.93%. Sequencing used CD4+ T cells sorted from blood, obtained at week 24, from a patient treated with tofacitinib. These TCRs come from a human donor with alopecia areata. CDR3s include the opening cysteine and the closing phenylalanine or tryptophan. A D gene is named only where the DNA matches it firmly. A row's size may be missing; if present it is once, few, many or a size class.

d_call j_call v_call clone_size cdr3_aa cdr3_nt
TRBD2 TRBJ2-3 TRBV29-1 . CSAKPGTSPDTQYF TGCAGCGCCAAACCTGGGACTAGCCCAGATACGCAGTATTTT
TRBD1 TRBJ1-2 TRBV29-1 once CSARFQGGGHYGYTF TGCAGCGCCCGATTTCAGGGGGGTGGGCACTATGGCTACACCTTC
. TRBJ2-2 TRBV5-6 . CASSPSGFLTGELFF TGTGCCAGCAGCCCTTCCGGGTTCCTCACCGGGGAGCTGTTTTTT
TRBD1 TRBJ1-4 TRBV29-1 . CSVLQGAEEKLFF TGCAGCGTGTTACAGGGGGCGGAGGAAAAACTGTTTTTT
TRBD1 TRBJ1-3 TRBV5-1 . CASSLAATGAGNTIYF TGCGCCAGCAGCTTGGCGGCGACAGGGGCTGGAAACACCATATATTTT
. TRBJ1-1 TRBV19 few CASSRRQNTEAFF TGTGCCAGTAGTAGGCGGCAGAACACTGAAGCTTTCTTT
. TRBJ1-1 TRBV11-2 . CASSLTVGAFF TGTGCCAGCAGCTTGACGGTAGGAGCTTTCTTT
TRBD1 TRBJ1-2 TRBV7-2 . CASSRDRGLGGYTF TGTGCCAGCAGCCGGGACAGGGGATTAGGCGGCTACACCTTC
. TRBJ2-1 TRBV6-4 . CASSGGYEQFF TGTGCCAGCAGTGGGGGGTATGAGCAGTTCTTC
. TRBJ2-7 TRBV5-6 . CASSLIPTDYYEQYF TGTGCCAGCAGCTTGATCCCGACGGACTACTACGAGCAGTACTTC
TRBD1 TRBJ1-1 TRBV25-1 . CASSDYGTATNTEAFF TGTGCCAGCAGTGACTACGGGACAGCGACCAACACTGAAGCTTTCTTT
. TRBJ1-1 TRBV6-5 . CASRGPGSLIAFF TGTGCCAGCAGAGGTCCGGGGTCCCTCATTGCTTTCTTT
. TRBJ1-2 TRBV5-6 few CASSLAGGRGSEGYTF TGTGCCAGCAGCTTGGCGGGCGGCAGGGGCTCGGAGGGCTACACCTTC
TRBD1 TRBJ1-2 TRBV30 . CAWRGDRENGYTF TGTGCCTGGAGGGGGGACAGGGAGAATGGCTACACCTTC
. TRBJ2-3 TRBV20-1 . CSAWSTDTQYF TGCAGTGCTTGGAGCACAGATACGCAGTATTTT
. TRBJ2-7 TRBV25-1 . CASKTGSYEQYF TGTGCCAGCAAAACAGGCTCCTACGAGCAGTACTTC
TRBD2 TRBJ2-3 TRBV29-1 once CSSGAGGPTDTQYF TGCAGCTCTGGAGCGGGGGGACCCACAGATACGCAGTATTTT
TRBD2 TRBJ2-3 TRBV2 . CASSIAGGGTDTQYF TGTGCCAGCAGTATAGCGGGGGGGGGCACAGATACGCAGTATTTT
. TRBJ1-2 TRBV29-1 . CSAPGSPLFGGYTF TGCAGCGCCCCGGGCTCCCCCCTTTTCGGTGGCTACACCTTC
. TRBJ2-5 TRBV25-1 . CASSAAPIPQGWKETQYF TGTGCCAGCAGTGCCGCCCCCATCCCACAGGGTTGGAAAGAGACCCAGTACTTC
. TRBJ1-1 TRBV27 . CASSLRTVPNTEAFF TGTGCCAGCAGTCTTCGGACAGTTCCAAACACTGAAGCTTTCTTT
. TRBJ2-2 TRBV27 few CASSLIGGRRTGELFF TGTGCCAGCAGTTTAATCGGGGGGCGGCGCACCGGGGAGCTGTTTTTT
TRBD2 TRBJ2-5 TRBV29-1 . CSVVAGEIRHQETQYF TGCAGCGTAGTAGCGGGGGAGATTCGTCACCAAGAGACCCAGTACTTC
TRBD1 TRBJ2-7 TRBV11-2 few CASSDHRDRVVSEQYF TGTGCCAGCAGCGACCACCGGGACAGGGTGGTCTCCGAGCAGTACTTC
. TRBJ1-6 TRBV4-3 . CASSQENDNSPLHF TGCGCCAGCAGCCAAGAGAATGATAATTCACCCCTCCACTTT
. TRBJ1-2 TRBV5-5 . CASSLSGLLYGYTF TGTGCCAGCAGCTTATCGGGACTCCTCTATGGCTACACCTTC
. TRBJ2-7 TRBV5-1 . CASSLGTRQVEQYF TGCGCCAGCAGCTTGGGGACCCGACAGGTCGAGCAGTACTTC
. TRBJ1-1 TRBV29-1 . CSSYGQMNTEAFF TGCAGCTCTTACGGCCAGATGAACACTGAAGCTTTCTTT
. TRBJ1-6 TRBV30 . CACYRPGQPNSPLHF TGTGCCTGTTATCGGCCAGGACAGCCTAATTCACCCCTCCACTTT
TRBD1 TRBJ1-5 TRBV27 . CASRPIPGQGQPQHF TGTGCCAGCAGACCGATACCGGGACAGGGGCAGCCCCAGCATTTT
. TRBJ1-2 TRBV6-5 . CASRLSLREAVGYTF TGTGCCAGCAGATTATCCCTCCGGGAGGCGGTTGGCTACACCTTC